These 31 T cell receptor beta chains were all obtained from the same sample, sequenced in a study of blood T cell repertoires in COVID-19. The method was immunoSEQ multiplex PCR; TCRdb's version includes in-frame clones alone and lacks a portion of them. The sample holds about 150,000 clones, approximately 80% seen once. Sequencing was performed on peripheral blood. The receptor source for this set is a woman aged 50 to 60 with acute or convalescent COVID-19.

The chain carries TRBV29-1 and TRBJ1-4, with D hard to call. Germline V lookup: CDR1 SQVTM, CDR2 ANQGSEA. V lost 0 bases and J lost 8, with 10 bases in between. This CDR3 region has 13 residues. CDR3 protein: CSVEDQLGEKLFF. The CDR3 region has the DNA TGCAGCGTTGAAGATCAGCTCGGGGAAAAACTGTTTTTT.

This clone was detected only a few times. The chain carries TRBV3-1 (or the pseudogene TRBV3-2) and TRBJ1-1, with TRBD1 identical over 7 bases. This CDR3 spans 18 amino acids. CDR1 is LGHDT, CDR2 YNNKEL, per germline (reference sequence). J gave up 1 base and V 3 bases, and 14 bases lay outside the gene matches. The DNA for the CDR3 is TGTGCCAGCAGCCACGTCAGGGGGTGGCTTCGTGGGAACACTGAAGCTTTCTTT. It translates to CASSHVRGWLRGNTEAFF.

Worth noting for this clone: This sample also contains other DNA sequences that code for the same CDR3. The chain has TRBV19 and TRBJ2-5, with D unresolved. Germline lookup yields CDR1 LNHDA and CDR2 SQIVND (reference sequence). This CDR3 comprises 13 residues. Trimming cost V 0 bases and J 2 bases, with 4 bases left between them. CDR3 loop: CASSIDFQETQYF. The CDR3 nucleotides are TGTGCCAGTAGTATAGACTTTCAAGAGACCCAGTACTTC.

J is TRBJ2-7 and V is TRBV2; D is unresolved. This CDR3 is built from 13 residues. V was clipped by 4 bases and J by 5 bases, with 12 bases between them. Per the germline V gene, CDR1 is SNHLY and CDR2 is FYNNEI. The CDR3 bases are TGTGCCAGCAGTGTGCGACAAATGGACGAGCAGTACTTC. This encodes CASSVRQMDEQYF.

The V call is TRBV7-9, the J call TRBJ2-5; D remains ambiguous. Trimming shortened V by 3 bases and J by 5 bases, and 4 bases separated the two germline ends. Germline V gene lookup returns CDR1 SEHNR and CDR2 FQNEAQ (reference sequence). The CDR3 is 11 amino acids. The DNA of the CDR3 is TGTGCCAGCAGCTTCCTGGAGACCCAGTACTTC. Protein: CASSFLETQYF.

The chain links TRBV12-3 or TRBV12-4 to TRBJ2-2, with unresolved D. CDR3 length: 12 amino acids. With 3 bases removed from V and 7 bases from J, the gap between germline ends came to 6 bases. The CDR3 coding sequence is TGTGCCAGCAGTTTTTCGTTCGGGGAGCTGTTTTTT. Translating it yields CASSFSFGELFF.

This clone was seen more than once but under ten times. This chain uses TRBV19 with TRBJ2-1; maybe TRBD1 (5 bases). The CDR3 spans 15 residues. Germline V gene sequence: CDR1 LNHDA, CDR2 SQIVND (reference sequence). Trimming took off 5 bases at V and 0 bases at J, with 11 bases between the two ends. The CDR3 sequence is CASSLGQSSYNEQFF. The CDR3 region has the DNA TGTGCCAGTAGTTTGGGGCAGAGCTCCTACAATGAGCAGTTCTTC.

CDR3 coding DNA: TGTGCCAGCAGCCCCCCCCTGGGGGAGCGGGAGGTTAATGAGCAGTTCTTC. Encoded protein: CASSPPLGEREVNEQFF. The chain joins TRBV4-2 to TRBJ2-1; 9 bases map to TRBD2. Germline V gives CDR1 LGHNA, CDR2 YNFKEQ. The junction had 14 bases not matched to a gene; V was cut back by 4 bases and J by 7 bases. There are 17 residues in the CDR3.

The gene calls are TRBV19 and TRBJ1-5; 7 nucleotides align to TRBD1. This CDR3 spans 13 amino acids. The germline gives CDR1 LNHDA, CDR2 SQIVND (reference sequence). V was clipped by 6 bases and J by 4 bases; unmatched bases: 3. Here the CDR3 DNA reads TGTGCCAGTAGACAGACAGGGAATCAGCCCCAGCATTTT. This encodes CASRQTGNQPQHF.

The rearrangement joins TRBV7-9 to TRBJ1-6; D may be TRBD1 (6 bases). The V gene lost 1 base and the J gene lost 8 bases, with 9 bases spanning the gap. The germline CDR1 and CDR2 sequences are SEHNR and FQNEAQ (reference sequence). The CDR3 contains 14 residues. The DNA for the CDR3 is TGTGCCAGCAGCTTAGGGGGGCGGGATTCACCCCTCCACTTT. Amino acid sequence: CASSLGGRDSPLHF.

The chain recombines TRBV28 with TRBJ2-5, with 7 nucleotides matching TRBD1. Germline loops: CDR1 MDHEN, CDR2 SYDVKM. The CDR3 is made up of 14 amino acids. V shed 6 bases, J shed 5 bases, and the junction held 9 bases outside the gene matches. CDR3 sequence: CASSPPDRVETQYF. CDR3 sequence (DNA): TGTGCCAGCAGCCCGCCTGACAGGGTGGAGACCCAGTACTTC.

This chain connects TRBV6-2 or TRBV6-3 to TRBJ2-3; a possible D gene is TRBD2 (6 bases). The CDR3 spans 17 residues. V gave up 3 bases and J gave up 2 bases, with 18 bases separating them. CDR1 is MNHEY, CDR2 SVGEGT, per germline. The CDR3 sequence: CASSYMGTLAFTDTQYF. CDR3 in DNA: TGTGCCAGCAGTTATATGGGGACTCTCGCCTTCACAGATACGCAGTATTTT.

The chain carries TRBV9 and TRBJ2-7, with D possibly being TRBD2 (5 bases). This CDR3 region has 14 residues. Between the trimmed V and J ends, which lost 0 bases and 0 bases, there was a span of 7 bases. Looked up from germline, CDR1 is SGDLS and CDR2 is YYNGEE. Here the CDR3 DNA reads TGTGCCAGCAGCGTAGGAGGGTTCTCCTACGAGCAGTACTTC. Translated, it gives CASSVGGFSYEQYF.

This CDR3 reads CAIVAGQGAYEQYF. CDR3 coding DNA: TGTGCCATCGTGGCGGGACAGGGGGCCTACGAGCAGTACTTC. The chain carries TRBV6-6 and TRBJ2-7; 11 bases line up with TRBD1. The J segment lost 2 bases and the V segment lost 10 bases, leaving 7 bases of the junction unmatched. The CDR3 consists of 14 residues. Germline V gene lookup returns CDR1 MNHNY and CDR2 SVGAGI (reference sequence).

In this sample, this clone turned up a few times. The chain links TRBV5-6 to TRBJ1-2; unclear D gene. V was trimmed by 4 bases and J by 4 bases, leaving 17 bases between them. Germline V gives CDR1 SGHDT, CDR2 YYEEEE. The length of the CDR3 is 15 residues. The CDR3 DNA sequence: TGTGCCAGCAGCGCAACAGCTACCGTCCTCTATGGCTACACCTTC. This gives the protein CASSATATVLYGYTF.

This clone was seen a few times. This sequence joins TRBV5-1 and TRBJ1-3; TRBD1 is a possible D gene (6 bases). V lost 3 bases to trimming and J lost 1 base, with 14 bases between them. This CDR3 spans 16 amino acids. Germline-derived CDR1 and CDR2 are SGHRS and YFSETQ. The CDR3 protein is CASSWGPGQSGNTIYF. The CDR3 DNA sequence: TGCGCCAGCAGCTGGGGTCCGGGACAATCTGGAAACACCATATATTTT.

The chain recombines TRBV19 with TRBJ1-1; no clear D gene. The germline CDR1 and CDR2 sequences are LNHDA and SQIVND (reference sequence). With 6 bases removed from V and 1 base from J, the gap between germline ends came to 15 bases. This CDR3 contains 15 residues. CDR3 bases: TGTGCCAGTAGCCGTTCGTGGGCCACGAACACTGAAGCTTTCTTT. This translates into CASSRSWATNTEAFF. The full variable domain, with the rest looked up from reference TRBV19 and TRBJ1-1, is DGGITQSPKYLFRKEGQNVTLSCEQNLNHDAMYWYRQDPGQGLRLIYYSQIVNDFQKGDIAEGYSVSREKKESFPLTVTSAQKNPTAFYLCASSRSWATNTEAFFGQGTRLTVV.

The V and J genes are TRBV10-3 and TRBJ1-1; D gene unclear. This CDR3 is built from 15 residues. V lost 1 base and J lost 1, with 10 bases in between. Germline V gene lookup returns CDR1 ENHRY and CDR2 SYGVKD. In DNA, the CDR3 is TGTGCCATCAGTGAGTTTCAGGTATCGAACACTGAAGCTTTCTTT. Protein: CAISEFQVSNTEAFF.

The chain links TRBV3-1 (or the pseudogene TRBV3-2) to TRBJ2-1; 11 nucleotides align to TRBD2. This CDR3 is 15 amino acids long. Germline V gene sequence: CDR1 LGHDT, CDR2 YNNKEL (reference sequence). V was clipped by 6 bases and J by 4 bases; unmatched bases: 5. CDR3 in DNA: TGTGCCAGCAGTACGACTAGCGGGGCGTACAATGAGCAGTTCTTC. Translated, it gives CASSTTSGAYNEQFF.

V usage is TRBV5-4 and J usage is TRBJ2-7, with a weak D call TRBD1 (5 bases). The V and J ends lost 0 bases and 0 bases respectively, with 10 bases between them. Germline lookup yields CDR1 SGHNT and CDR2 YYREEE (reference sequence). This CDR3 contains 15 residues. In DNA, the CDR3 is TGTGCCAGCAGCTTGGTGTCGACAGCCTCCTACGAGCAGTACTTC. The encoded protein is CASSLVSTASYEQYF.

The rearrangement links TRBV29-1 to TRBJ2-3; D unclear. Germline-derived CDR1 and CDR2 are SQVTM and ANQGSEA. V lost 3 bases and J 7 bases, leaving 5 bases between the germline ends. This CDR3 has 10 residues. The CDR3 loop is CSVDLNTQYF. DNA of the CDR3: TGCAGCGTTGACTTAAATACGCAGTATTTT.

This clone occurred a few times. This chain uses TRBV21-1 with TRBJ1-4; the DNA was not used to check the table's D call, TRBD1. TRBV21-1 is flagged as a pseudogene. The CDR3 sequence is 20 residues long. The CDR3 here is CATRDRESGTGKPWMEKLFF. DNA of the CDR3: TGTGCCACCCGCGACCGAGAGTCCGGGACAGGGAAACCTTGGATGGAAAAACTGTTTTTT.

The rearrangement joins TRBV5-4 to TRBJ2-2, with TRBD1 matching 9 bases. J was trimmed by 7 bases and V by 5 bases; bases with no gene match: 6. The CDR3 totals 14 residues. The germline gives CDR1 SGHNT, CDR2 YYREEE (reference sequence). CDR3 in DNA: TGTGCCAGCAGGCGACAGGGGGGCGACGGGGAGCTGTTTTTT. This sequence encodes CASRRQGGDGELFF.

V gene TRBV6-5 combines with J gene TRBJ2-5; D is unclear. Germline CDR1 MNHEY, CDR2 SVGAGI. Trimming stripped 6 bases from V and 4 bases from J, with 12 bases between. The CDR3 has 13 residues. This chain's CDR3 is CASRSSFSETQYF. DNA of the CDR3: TGTGCCAGCAGAAGTAGTTTTTCAGAGACCCAGTACTTC.

CDR3 coding DNA: TGTGCCGGAAGGACAGGGGATAATTCACCCCTCCACTTT. Translated: CAGRTGDNSPLHF. The rearrangement joins TRBV7-6 to TRBJ1-6; 9 bases are a match to TRBD1. Trimming at V came to 11 bases and at J to 5 bases, leaving 4 bases not matched to a gene. The length of the CDR3 is 13 residues. Per germline, CDR1 SGHVS and CDR2 FNYEAQ.

The chain uses TRBV18 and TRBJ2-6; TRBD1 matches at 9 bases. The V segment lost 2 bases and the J segment 4 bases; nucleotides outside the gene matches: 6. CDR3 length: 17 residues. Germline-derived CDR1 and CDR2 are KGHSH and LQKENI. The CDR3: CASSPFGDREGANVLTF. In DNA form, the CDR3 reads TGTGCCAGCTCACCATTCGGGGACAGGGAAGGGGCCAACGTCCTGACTTTC.

The chain links TRBV5-1 to TRBJ2-7, with TRBD1 matching 9 bases. The CDR3 consists of 13 residues. Germline V gene sequence: CDR1 SGHRS, CDR2 YFSETQ. V dropped 4 bases and J dropped 6; count of bases not matched to a gene: 5. The CDR3 spells CASSGTGLGEQYF. In DNA, the CDR3 is TGCGCCAGCAGCGGGACAGGGTTGGGCGAGCAGTACTTC.

The genes are TRBV7-8 and TRBJ2-4, with D perhaps matching TRBD2 (6 bases). Germline assignment: CDR1 SGHVS and CDR2 FQNEAQ. V lost 5 bases, J lost 3 bases, and 41 bases lay in between. This CDR3 comprises 24 residues. This chain's CDR3 is CASSPRSEGRNHEATEVDKNIQYF. CDR3 nucleotides: TGTGCCAGCAGCCCCCGATCGGAGGGACGGAACCACGAAGCCACGGAGGTGGACAAAAACATTCAGTACTTC.

The chain links TRBV18 to TRBJ2-2; possible D gene TRBD2, 5 bases. Germline V gene lookup returns CDR1 KGHSH and CDR2 LQKENI. The V end lost 0 bases, the J end lost 4 bases, and 9 bases lay between the germline ends. CDR3 size: 15 residues. The CDR3 reads CASSPPRVGTGELFF. In DNA form, the CDR3 reads TGTGCCAGCTCACCACCGAGGGTAGGCACCGGGGAGCTGTTTTTT.

Worth noting for this clone: Other DNA sequences in the sample encode the same CDR3. This chain joins TRBV19 and TRBJ2-3; tentatively, D is TRBD1 (5 bases). V was shortened by 1 base and J by 2 bases, with 7 bases between the two germline ends. Germline V gene lookup returns CDR1 LNHDA and CDR2 SQIVND (reference sequence). CDR3 length equals 14 residues. CDR3 region: CASSIGQSTDTQYF. In DNA form, the CDR3 reads TGTGCCAGTAGTATAGGACAGTCCACAGATACGCAGTATTTT.

This clone has a handful of counts. The chain couples TRBV7-8 to TRBJ1-3; no definite D call. The CDR3 runs 14 residues. Deletions cut 0 bases from V and 1 base from J, with 4 bases between. Germline-derived CDR1 and CDR2 are SGHVS and FQNEAQ. This CDR3 reads CASSLAESGNTIYF. The CDR3 bases are TGTGCCAGCAGCTTAGCAGAGTCTGGAAACACCATATATTTT.